The rows below give T cell receptor beta chains drawn from one sample of a study of blood T cells in healthy people across ages. TCRdb re-called the 5' RACE reads with MiXCR, one entry per CDR3 protein. The sample records over 550,000 distinct CDR3 sequences, roughly 31% being singletons. Material: blood. The receptors stem from a woman older than 75 in good health. Each CDR3 is given with its conserved first and last residue. Fields, in order: D gene, V gene, J gene, clone size, CDR3 protein, CDR3 DNA. The D gene is left open where the match is weak. Some rows have no size entry. The others give once, few or many, or a class for an expanded clone.

d_gene: TRBD2; v_gene: TRBV9; j_gene: TRBJ2-3; abundance: NA; CDR3aa: CASSVGTSGGKDTQYF; CDR3nt: TGTGCCAGCAGCGTGGGGACTAGCGGGGGGAAAGATACGCAGTATTTT
d_gene: NA; v_gene: TRBV14; j_gene: TRBJ1-2; abundance: NA; CDR3aa: CASSQVLSYGYTF; CDR3nt: TGTGCCAGCAGCCAAGTCCTGAGCTATGGCTACACCTTC
d_gene: TRBD1; v_gene: TRBV5-6; j_gene: TRBJ1-2; abundance: few; CDR3aa: CASSLPGIQGAKDTF; CDR3nt: TGTGCCAGCAGCTTACCCGGGATACAGGGGGCGAAAGACACCTTC
d_gene: TRBD1; v_gene: TRBV6-6; j_gene: TRBJ1-2; abundance: NA; CDR3aa: CASVGGDYGYTF; CDR3nt: TGTGCCAGCGTAGGGGGCGACTATGGCTACACCTTC
d_gene: TRBD2; v_gene: TRBV7-3; j_gene: TRBJ2-1; abundance: few; CDR3aa: CVGSEPGLGYNEQFF; CDR3nt: TGTGTCGGCAGCGAGCCGGGACTAGGGTACAATGAGCAGTTCTTC
d_gene: NA; v_gene: TRBV12-3/TRBV12-4; j_gene: TRBJ2-6; abundance: many; CDR3aa: CASSSEGAGANVLTF; CDR3nt: TGTGCCAGCAGTTCGGAGGGGGCTGGGGCCAACGTCCTGACTTTC
d_gene: TRBD1; v_gene: TRBV6-4; j_gene: TRBJ1-1; abundance: few; CDR3aa: CASSDSWDRGEAFF; CDR3nt: TGTGCCAGCAGTGACTCTTGGGACAGGGGAGAAGCTTTCTTT
d_gene: TRBD1; v_gene: TRBV6-5; j_gene: TRBJ2-4; abundance: NA; CDR3aa: CASSYIRTGGGNIQYF; CDR3nt: TGTGCCAGCAGTTACATCAGGACAGGGGGCGGTAACATTCAGTACTTC
d_gene: TRBD1; v_gene: TRBV25-1; j_gene: TRBJ1-1; abundance: NA; CDR3aa: CASSEAGQGMNTEAFF; CDR3nt: TGTGCCAGCAGTGAGGCGGGACAGGGGATGAACACTGAAGCTTTCTTT
d_gene: TRBD2; v_gene: TRBV7-2; j_gene: TRBJ2-7; abundance: NA; CDR3aa: CTSSLAGLAGAYNEQYF; CDR3nt: TGTACCAGCAGCTTAGCGGGACTAGCGGGGGCCTACAATGAGCAGTACTTC
d_gene: NA; v_gene: TRBV5-1; j_gene: TRBJ2-5; abundance: NA; CDR3aa: CASTLSARGSQETQYF; CDR3nt: TGCGCCAGCACCCTAAGTGCCAGGGGATCACAAGAGACCCAGTACTTC
d_gene: NA; v_gene: TRBV11-2; j_gene: TRBJ2-4; abundance: many; CDR3aa: CASSPGRVIKNIQYF; CDR3nt: TGTGCCAGCAGCCCAGGCAGGGTCATCAAAAACATTCAGTACTTC
d_gene: NA; v_gene: TRBV7-2; j_gene: TRBJ2-6; abundance: NA; CDR3aa: CASSLGHHSGANVLTF; CDR3nt: TGTGCCAGCAGCTTGGGACACCACTCTGGGGCCAACGTCCTGACTTTC
d_gene: TRBD2; v_gene: TRBV9; j_gene: TRBJ2-7; abundance: NA; CDR3aa: CASANSGSGEQYF; CDR3nt: TGTGCCAGCGCTAATAGCGGGAGCGGCGAGCAGTACTTC
d_gene: NA; v_gene: TRBV20-1; j_gene: TRBJ2-5; abundance: many; CDR3aa: CSAPRGSKETQYF; CDR3nt: TGCAGTGCGCCGCGAGGGTCCAAAGAGACCCAGTACTTC
d_gene: TRBD2; v_gene: TRBV20-1; j_gene: TRBJ2-5; abundance: NA; CDR3aa: CSARDTPSGVEETQYF; CDR3nt: TGCAGTGCTAGAGACACCCCTAGCGGGGTAGAGGAGACCCAGTACTTC
d_gene: NA; v_gene: TRBV27; j_gene: TRBJ2-1; abundance: many; CDR3aa: CASNKGREEQFF; CDR3nt: TGTGCCAGCAACAAGGGCAGGGAAGAGCAGTTCTTC